The entry below gives a single TCR beta chain sequence along with its context. Its antigen is unknown. Per-base quality was not reported, and no clone a single base away is much larger than it. This specimen belongs to a study of OX40 agonist ivuxolimab in advanced cancers. Regarding the study in general: Ivuxolimab was an agonistic, fully human IgG2 monoclonal antibody directed against OX40 (CD134), a costimulatory receptor. Intravenous ivuxolimab was administered to patients every 2 weeks at six dose levels: 0.01, 0.1, 0.3, 1.5, 3 and 10 mg/kg. Of the roughly 52 dose-escalation patients, hepatocellular carcinoma was present in around 20, melanoma in around 15, renal cell carcinoma in 9 and head and neck cancer in 9. A male proportion of 75% to 85% and a mean age of 60 years, ranging from 23 to 79, were recorded for the dose-escalation cohort. Patients were allowed to have had prior anti-PD-1, anti-PD-L1 or anti-CTLA-4 therapy, and around two fifths of the dose-escalation patients had been treated with checkpoint inhibitors. Partial responses were achieved by three dose-escalation patients, of whom one had hepatocellular carcinoma and two had cutaneous melanoma. The purpose of peripheral TCRbeta sequencing was to test whether ivuxolimab changed TCR sequence diversity and led to clonal T-cell expansion. The paper covers the monotherapy dose-escalation part of the phase I ivuxolimab trial, which included N = 52 patients. The research as a whole found: In partial responders in the 0.1-3.0 mg/kg groups, normalized peripheral clonal expansion was found to be among the lowest, especially among CD8+ T cells. Low levels of normalized T-cell clonal expansion were also shown by some nonresponding patients. After ivuxolimab, expanded clones were on average more numerous among CD8+ T cells than among CD4+ T cells. The antigen specificity of the peripheral T cells that underwent clonal expansion was not determined. At doses from 0.1 to 3.0 mg/kg, clonal expansion was seen in both CD4+ and CD8+ blood T cells between baseline and week 6.

The trial excluded patients who had a history of autoimmune disease or who were on systemic immunosuppression. In every dose cohort, peripheral blood was drawn for TCR sequencing at baseline, cycle 4 day 1, and cycle 7 day 1. The samples were taken from a phase I, first-in-human, multicenter, open-label dose-escalation trial of ivuxolimab. Adults with locally advanced or metastatic melanoma, renal cell, hepatocellular, or head and neck squamous cell carcinoma were enrolled in the trial. Before TCR sequencing, CD4+ T cells and CD8+ T cells were sorted from peripheral blood as separate populations. CDR1 and CDR2 were assigned from the germline V gene as SGHNT and YENEEA. From its cysteine to its phenylalanine, the CDR3 spans 16 amino acids. The CDR3 DNA has 48 bases and is translated from base 1. Trimmed from V: 1 base; trimmed from J: 6 bases; junction bases lacking a gene match: 8. To sequence the TCRbeta CDR3 region, genomic DNA was isolated from the sorted cells. The immunoSEQ Assay was used for sequencing of TCRbeta CDR3 regions. TCRdb provides this immuneACCESS table in a form limited to in-frame rearrangements. Some clones are lacking; in checked studies, under half of them reflect an unresolved V gene, and why the rest are absent is not known. Across this sample there are fewer than 100,000 clones, with roughly nine tenths seen only once. Around 0.78% of the sample rests with the top ten.

This clonotype originated in an adult with an advanced solid tumor such as melanoma, head and neck, liver or kidney cancer. This sample comprised CD4+ or CD8+ T cells sorted from blood, obtained in a trial of the OX40 agonist ivuxolimab. Recombination connected TRBV11-3 to TRBJ2-2; the junction holds 7 bases that match TRBD1. The nucleotide sequence reads as follows: TGTGCCAGCAGCTTAGGCGAGACAGGGTATCCCGGGGAGCTGTTTTTT. Its protein reads: CASSLGETGYPGELFF.